These T cell receptor beta chains were read from a single sample in a study of stem cell transplantation in POMP-related autoinflammatory disease. Repertoires were generated with immunoSEQ multiplex PCR, while TCRdb's copy carries only in-frame clones and drops some. The sample contains around 10,000 clones, roughly three quarters of which appear only once. The input for sequencing was CD4+ T cells from PBMCs, taken after stem cell transplantation. The receptors were sampled from a human patient with POMP-related autoinflammation and immune dysregulation (PRAID). The T cells may partly be graft donor cells. The CDR3 runs from the conserved cysteine through the conserved F or W. Each record gives: V gene, clone size, J gene, D gene, CDR3 protein, CDR3 DNA. D genes are given only for firm matches. A row's size may be missing; if present it is once, few, many or a size class.

TRBV10-3	.	TRBJ2-1	.	CAISGRGSYNEQFF	TGTGCCATCAGTGGGCGGGGTTCCTACAATGAGCAGTTCTTC
TRBV21-1	.	TRBJ2-1	.	CASSNRGEREGPDEQFF	TGTGCCAGCAGCAATAGAGGTGAGCGGGAGGGCCCGGATGAGCAGTTCTTC
TRBV3-1/TRBV3-2	.	TRBJ1-3	.	CASSQLRDGYSGNTIYF	TGTGCCAGCAGCCAACTAAGGGACGGATACTCTGGAAACACCATATATTTT
TRBV7-3	.	TRBJ2-2	.	CASSFRGSSGELFF	TGTGCCAGCAGCTTTCGGGGGTCATCAGGGGAGCTGTTTTTT
TRBV9	.	TRBJ2-1	TRBD2	CASSVASLAEANEQFF	TGTGCCAGCAGCGTAGCCAGCCTAGCGGAGGCCAATGAGCAGTTCTTC
TRBV7-2	.	TRBJ2-5	.	CASSLARLASETQYF	TGTGCCAGCAGCTTAGCGAGGCTAGCTTCGGAGACCCAGTACTTC
TRBV10-1	.	TRBJ2-1	TRBD2	CASSGGLAGYNEQFF	TGCGCCAGCAGCGGCGGACTAGCGGGTTACAATGAGCAGTTCTTC
TRBV12-3/TRBV12-4	.	TRBJ2-7	.	CASSPWGRGEQYF	TGTGCCAGCAGCCCCTGGGGGAGAGGGGAGCAGTACTTC
TRBV2	.	TRBJ2-2	.	CASRGRLDTGELFF	TGTGCCAGCAGGGGTAGACTCGACACCGGGGAGCTGTTTTTT
TRBV2	.	TRBJ2-7	TRBD2	CASSHGGSSYEQYF	TGTGCCAGCAGCCATGGCGGGAGTTCCTACGAGCAGTACTTC
TRBV4-2	few	TRBJ2-7	.	CASSPPGWGYEQYF	TGTGCCAGCAGCCCCCCCGGGTGGGGCTACGAGCAGTACTTC
TRBV11-3	few	TRBJ2-1	.	CASSTDFERVSYNEQFF	TGTGCCAGCAGCACTGATTTCGAGCGGGTGTCCTACAATGAGCAGTTCTTC
TRBV7-9	few	TRBJ2-7	.	CASSPPPTGPHYEQYF	TGTGCCAGCAGCCCCCCCCCAACCGGGCCGCACTACGAGCAGTACTTC
TRBV10-3	.	TRBJ2-7	.	CAIRPGLSYEQYF	TGTGCCATCAGACCGGGACTCTCCTACGAGCAGTACTTC